This T cell receptor (beta chain) was sequenced during a study of blood T cell repertoires in COVID-19. For the study at large: The origin of the acute and convalescent COVID-19 samples was the United States, Italy and Spain. The analysed material was cDNA or gDNA that came from T cells, B-cell-depleted T cells, or PBMCs.

Original processing notes: Reference gene primer amplification in the assay estimated nucleated cell counts. Here immunoSEQ multiplex PCR was the method, and the copy in TCRdb shows in-frame clones only, minus some. V and J calls and clone size come straight from that table; D and trimming were deduced from the DNA. The sample has more than 80,000 clones; roughly 88% are singletons. This TCR was sampled from a man at least 80 years old with acute or convalescent COVID-19. The material sequenced was peripheral blood.

The CDR3 sequence is CASCPGQNYEQYF. The CDR3 DNA is TGTGCCAGCTGCCCGGGACAGAACTACGAGCAGTACTTC. The rearrangement joins TRBV12-3 or TRBV12-4 to TRBJ2-7; 7 bases line up with TRBD1. Trimming at V came to 8 bases and at J to 3 bases, leaving 7 bases not matched to a gene. This CDR3 comprises 13 residues.